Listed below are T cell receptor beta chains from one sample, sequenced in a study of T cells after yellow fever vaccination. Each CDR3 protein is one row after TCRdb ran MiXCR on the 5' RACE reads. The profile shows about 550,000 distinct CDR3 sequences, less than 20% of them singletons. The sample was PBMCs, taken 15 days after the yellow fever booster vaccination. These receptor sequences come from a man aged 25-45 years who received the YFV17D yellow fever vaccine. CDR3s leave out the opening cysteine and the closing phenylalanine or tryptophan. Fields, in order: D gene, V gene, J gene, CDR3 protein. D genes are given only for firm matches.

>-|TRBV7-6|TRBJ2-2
ASSLRPAGANTGELF
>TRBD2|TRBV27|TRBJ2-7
ASSPTRTSDPYEQY
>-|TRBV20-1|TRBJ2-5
SARDSSGLQETQY
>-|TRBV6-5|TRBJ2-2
ASSYSSRLNTGELF
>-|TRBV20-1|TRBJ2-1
SAPQGRRSYNEQF
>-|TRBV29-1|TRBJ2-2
SVEVSKVTGELF
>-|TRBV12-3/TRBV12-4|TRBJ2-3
ASGLAPFSDTQY
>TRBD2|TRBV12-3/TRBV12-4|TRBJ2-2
ASSRSGSTGELF
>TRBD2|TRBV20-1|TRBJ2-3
RLTSGSFVTDTQY
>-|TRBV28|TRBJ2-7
ASSFFAVHSEQY
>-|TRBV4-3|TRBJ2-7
ASSLRDGALYEQY
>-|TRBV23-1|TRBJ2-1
ASSHRRQGISNEQF
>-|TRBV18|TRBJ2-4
ASHPTLDGNIQY
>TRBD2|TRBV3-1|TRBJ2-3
ASSLGTSGIGDTQY
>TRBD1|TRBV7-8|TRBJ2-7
ASSSGQGITYEQY
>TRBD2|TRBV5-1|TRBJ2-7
ASSLDLAGGEQY
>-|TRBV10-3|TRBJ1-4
AISPGIRAEKLF
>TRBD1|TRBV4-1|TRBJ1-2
ASSQDRDRGFYGYT
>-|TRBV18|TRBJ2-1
ASTAVLYNEQF
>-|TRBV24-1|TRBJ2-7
ATSAPGDEQY
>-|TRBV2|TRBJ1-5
ASSLRKDGQFNQPQH
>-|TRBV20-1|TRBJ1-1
SILRVGTEAF
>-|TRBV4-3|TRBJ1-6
ASSQASSSNSPLH
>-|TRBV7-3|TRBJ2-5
ASSFGVEETQY